One sample yielded the 10 T cell receptor beta chains listed below, sequenced in a study of identical twins. TCRdb analysed the 5' RACE reads with MiXCR anew, one entry per CDR3 protein. The sample contains more than 400,000 distinct CDR3 sequences, around 15% of which appear only once. These records were also assigned to another study, of yellow fever vaccine responses in identical twins.

Sequencing was performed on CD4+ T cells sorted from blood. These receptors were collected from a woman between 18 and 29 years old in good health.

The genes are TRBV7-9 and TRBJ2-7; 8 positions match TRBD1. The CDR3 length is 16 residues. V dropped 5 bases and J dropped 0; count of bases not matched to a gene: 9. In germline, CDR1 is SEHNR, CDR2 FQNEAQ (reference sequence). CDR3 in DNA: TGTGCCAGCAGCACAGACAGGGGCGAGAGCTCCTACGAGCAGTACTTC. As protein: CASSTDRGESSYEQYF.

In this sample, this clonotype turned up a few times. The chain combines TRBV3-1 with TRBJ1-2; D gene uncertain. Between the trimmed V and J ends, which lost 3 bases and 4 bases, there was a span of 15 bases. This CDR3 has 15 residues. Germline V gene sequence: CDR1 LGHDT, CDR2 YNNKEL (reference sequence). The CDR3 DNA is TGTGCCAGCAGCCACTCAGGACGAGAAGGCTATGGCTACACCTTC. Residues: CASSHSGREGYGYTF.

This clonotype was observed a few times. The rearrangement uses TRBV5-1 and TRBJ2-7, with TRBD2 matching 9 bases. Germline V gene sequence: CDR1 SGHRS, CDR2 YFSETQ. This CDR3 has 14 residues. J gave up 7 bases and V 3 bases, and 8 bases lay outside the gene matches. CDR3 DNA: TGCGCCAGCAGCTCGACTAGCGGTCTAGGGGAGCAGTACTTC. It yields the protein CASSSTSGLGEQYF.

V usage is TRBV12-3 or TRBV12-4 and J usage is TRBJ2-3, with D maybe TRBD1 (6 bases). The CDR3 is 13 amino acids. V was cut by 10 bases and J by 6 bases, with 17 bases left in between. The CDR3 sequence is CATSLGAADTQYF. CDR3 DNA: TGTGCCACCTCTCTGGGGGCCGCCGATACGCAGTATTTT.

In this sample, this clonotype turned up a few times. The V gene is TRBV12-3 or TRBV12-4, the J gene TRBJ1-2; 9 positions match TRBD1. J was trimmed by 6 bases and V by 7 bases; bases with no gene match: 9. The CDR3 is 14 amino acids. The CDR3 nucleotides read TGTGCCAGCAAACCGGGACAGGGCTTTCATGGCTACACCTTC. The encoded protein is CASKPGQGFHGYTF.

The chain's CDR3 is CATGDWGYQPQHF. The CDR3 DNA follows: TGTGCCACCGGAGACTGGGGGTATCAGCCCCAGCATTTT. The chain combines TRBV7-2 with TRBJ1-5, with a possible D match to TRBD1 (5 bases). Trimming took off 10 bases at V and 5 bases at J, with 15 bases between the two ends. This CDR3 contains 13 residues. Germline CDR1 reads SGHTA; CDR2 reads FQGNSA.

The CDR3 DNA follows: TGTGCCAGCAGTTTTGTTCGTGGGGCAAACATTCAGTACTTC. Its translation is CASSFVRGANIQYF. This chain uses TRBV28 with TRBJ2-4, with D perhaps matching TRBD1 (5 bases). CDR1 is MDHEN and CDR2 is SYDVKM in the germline V gene. This CDR3 contains 14 residues. Trimming stripped 3 bases from V and 6 bases from J, with 12 bases between.

The count of this clonotype is one. The chain links TRBV4-2 to TRBJ1-6; 7 bases are shared with TRBD1. After removal of 1 base from V and 8 bases from J, the junction contained 2 bases not matched to a gene. Germline assignment: CDR1 LGHNA and CDR2 YNFKEQ. This CDR3 is built from 14 residues. The CDR3 reads CASSQVGTDSPLHF. The CDR3 coding sequence is TGTGCCAGCAGCCAAGTTGGGACAGATTCACCCCTCCACTTT.

J is TRBJ2-7 and V is TRBV12-3 or TRBV12-4, with 10 bases aligning to TRBD2. The V and J ends lost 8 bases and 2 bases, in that order; junction bases with no gene match: 6. CDR3 length: 14 residues. The CDR3 bases are TGTGCCAGCGCGAGACTAGCGGGTACCTACGAGCAGTACTTC. Protein sequence: CASARLAGTYEQYF.

This clonotype was seen a few times. This sequence joins TRBV28 and TRBJ2-3; either TRBD1 or TRBD2 may supply D (5 bases each). This CDR3 has 16 residues. Trimming took 5 bases from V and 1 from J, leaving 16 bases between them. Germline V gives CDR1 MDHEN, CDR2 SYDVKM. CDR3 DNA sequence: TGTGCCAGCAGTCGAAACGGGGCGGGTGGCACAGATACGCAGTATTTT. This codes for CASSRNGAGGTDTQYF.